A selection of T cell receptor beta chains follows, all from one sample in a study of blood T cells in healthy people across ages. TCRdb called the 5' RACE reads again in MiXCR, with one record for every CDR3 protein. Counted here are some 1.5 million distinct CDR3 sequences, about 30% occurring once; the ten biggest clones make up 7.7%. Sequencing input: blood. These TCRs come from a woman in her thirties in good health. Each CDR3 is given with its conserved first and last residue. Fields, in order: V gene, J gene, D gene, clone size, CDR3 protein, CDR3 DNA. The D gene is left open where the match is weak. Only part of the rows carry a size: once, few, many, or a class if the clone is expanded.

V gene: TRBV5-5; J gene: TRBJ2-5; D gene: .; clone size: .; CDR3 protein: CASSYGGARHNEQYF; CDR3 DNA: TGTGCCAGCAGCTACGGAGGAGCGAGGCACAATGAGCAGTACTTC
V gene: TRBV7-9; J gene: TRBJ2-7; D gene: TRBD1; clone size: .; CDR3 protein: CASRASGTGASYEQYF; CDR3 DNA: TGTGCCAGCAGGGCCAGTGGGACAGGGGCTTCCTACGAGCAGTACTTC
V gene: TRBV3-1; J gene: TRBJ1-2; D gene: .; clone size: .; CDR3 protein: CASSQDKRGSNYGYTF; CDR3 DNA: TGTGCCAGCAGCCAAGATAAAAGGGGCAGTAACTATGGCTACACCTTC
V gene: TRBV9; J gene: TRBJ2-3; D gene: TRBD2; clone size: .; CDR3 protein: CASSVGLAGDRADTQYF; CDR3 DNA: TGTGCCAGCAGCGTAGGGCTAGCGGGAGACAGGGCAGATACGCAGTATTTT
V gene: TRBV12-5; J gene: TRBJ2-1; D gene: .; clone size: few; CDR3 protein: CASGLVLGFTDEQFF; CDR3 DNA: TGTGCTAGTGGTTTGGTCTTGGGCTTCACGGATGAGCAGTTCTTC
V gene: TRBV20-1; J gene: TRBJ2-3; D gene: .; clone size: many; CDR3 protein: CSAISSGGTDTQYF; CDR3 DNA: TGCAGTGCTATTAGCTCAGGGGGCACAGATACGCAGTATTTT
V gene: TRBV7-2; J gene: TRBJ2-7; D gene: TRBD1; clone size: .; CDR3 protein: CVSSPGQGYEQYF; CDR3 DNA: TGTGTCAGCAGCCCCGGACAGGGGTACGAGCAGTACTTC
V gene: TRBV30; J gene: TRBJ2-2; D gene: .; clone size: .; CDR3 protein: CAWSASPGTPSGELFF; CDR3 DNA: TGTGCCTGGAGTGCTTCTCCCGGGACGCCGTCCGGGGAGCTGTTTTTT
V gene: TRBV7-2; J gene: TRBJ1-5; D gene: .; clone size: few; CDR3 protein: CASSLVGARPQHF; CDR3 DNA: TGTGCCAGCAGCTTAGTAGGGGCGCGGCCCCAGCATTTT
V gene: TRBV12-3/TRBV12-4; J gene: TRBJ1-5; D gene: .; clone size: few; CDR3 protein: CASSRRTGQPQHF; CDR3 DNA: TGTGCCAGCAGCCGTAGGACTGGTCAGCCCCAGCATTTT
V gene: TRBV29-1; J gene: TRBJ1-1; D gene: TRBD1; clone size: .; CDR3 protein: CSVGQGEAFF; CDR3 DNA: TGCAGCGTCGGACAGGGTGAGGCTTTCTTT
V gene: TRBV9; J gene: TRBJ1-1; D gene: .; clone size: few; CDR3 protein: CASSVGGGGNTEAFF; CDR3 DNA: TGTGCCAGCAGCGTAGGGGGAGGGGGGAACACTGAAGCTTTCTTT
V gene: TRBV20-1; J gene: TRBJ2-3; D gene: .; clone size: few; CDR3 protein: CSARLGDLTDAQYF; CDR3 DNA: TGCAGTGCCCGCCTCGGGGATCTCACAGATGCGCAGTATTTT
V gene: TRBV5-1; J gene: TRBJ2-3; D gene: TRBD2; clone size: .; CDR3 protein: CASSPEGLAGVTDTQYF; CDR3 DNA: TGCGCCAGCAGCCCTGAGGGGCTAGCGGGAGTCACAGATACGCAGTATTTT
V gene: TRBV20-1; J gene: TRBJ2-1; D gene: .; clone size: .; CDR3 protein: CSARESPQSNEQFF; CDR3 DNA: TGCAGTGCTAGAGAATCCCCACAGAGCAATGAGCAGTTCTTC
V gene: TRBV5-1; J gene: TRBJ2-7; D gene: TRBD1; clone size: many; CDR3 protein: CASSLVTGSYEQYF; CDR3 DNA: TGCGCCAGCAGCTTGGTGACAGGGAGCTACGAGCAGTACTTC
V gene: TRBV28; J gene: TRBJ2-3; D gene: .; clone size: few; CDR3 protein: CASTRTTWGTDTQYF; CDR3 DNA: TGTGCCAGCACCCGGACTACCTGGGGCACAGATACGCAGTATTTT
V gene: TRBV2; J gene: TRBJ2-2; D gene: .; clone size: .; CDR3 protein: CASRDRTTNTGELFF; CDR3 DNA: TGTGCCAGCAGGGATAGGACAACGAACACCGGGGAGCTGTTTTTT
V gene: TRBV15; J gene: TRBJ1-3; D gene: .; clone size: .; CDR3 protein: CATKGNLSSGNTIYF; CDR3 DNA: TGTGCCACCAAAGGAAACCTGAGCTCTGGAAACACCATATATTTT
V gene: TRBV2; J gene: TRBJ1-2; D gene: .; clone size: .; CDR3 protein: CASSEERRKRTF; CDR3 DNA: TGTGCCAGCAGTGAAGAAAGACGGAAGCGCACCTTC
V gene: TRBV2; J gene: TRBJ1-6; D gene: TRBD1; clone size: .; CDR3 protein: CASSERTGARSPLHF; CDR3 DNA: TGTGCCAGCAGTGAACGGACAGGGGCGAGGTCACCCCTCCACTTT
V gene: TRBV29-1; J gene: TRBJ2-7; D gene: TRBD2; clone size: few; CDR3 protein: CGVGLAGAGEQYF; CDR3 DNA: TGCGGCGTGGGACTAGCGGGAGCTGGCGAGCAGTACTTC
V gene: TRBV4-1; J gene: TRBJ1-5; D gene: .; clone size: many; CDR3 protein: CASSQESGGKQPQHF; CDR3 DNA: TGCGCCAGCAGCCAAGAAAGCGGGGGTAAACAGCCCCAGCATTTT
V gene: TRBV5-1; J gene: TRBJ2-3; D gene: TRBD2; clone size: many; CDR3 protein: CASSLSTSGGTDTQYF; CDR3 DNA: TGCGCCAGCAGCTTGTCGACTAGCGGGGGCACAGATACGCAGTATTTT
V gene: TRBV12-3/TRBV12-4; J gene: TRBJ1-2; D gene: TRBD1; clone size: few; CDR3 protein: CASSFRGLDYGYTF; CDR3 DNA: TGTGCCAGCAGTTTCAGGGGGCTGGACTATGGCTACACCTTC
V gene: TRBV20-1; J gene: TRBJ1-4; D gene: .; clone size: few; CDR3 protein: CSAGGRSTNEKLFF; CDR3 DNA: TGCAGTGCCGGGGGCCGATCGACTAATGAAAAACTGTTTTTT
V gene: TRBV28; J gene: TRBJ1-4; D gene: .; clone size: few; CDR3 protein: CASTPGARATNEKLFF; CDR3 DNA: TGTGCCAGCACCCCAGGGGCCCGGGCAACTAATGAAAAACTGTTTTTT
V gene: TRBV19; J gene: TRBJ2-4; D gene: TRBD2; clone size: few; CDR3 protein: CASSASGGFNIQYF; CDR3 DNA: TGTGCCAGTAGTGCCAGCGGGGGGTTCAACATTCAGTACTTC
V gene: TRBV6-1; J gene: TRBJ2-7; D gene: .; clone size: many; CDR3 protein: CASSELLIEQYF; CDR3 DNA: TGTGCCAGCAGTGAATTGTTGATCGAGCAGTACTTC
V gene: TRBV2; J gene: TRBJ1-5; D gene: .; clone size: few; CDR3 protein: CASSDSGNDQPQHF; CDR3 DNA: TGTGCCAGCAGTGATTCAGGGAACGATCAGCCCCAGCATTTT
V gene: TRBV28; J gene: TRBJ2-1; D gene: TRBD2; clone size: .; CDR3 protein: CASTSGTSGNEQFF; CDR3 DNA: TGTGCCAGCACCTCTGGGACTAGCGGCAATGAGCAGTTCTTC
V gene: TRBV5-1; J gene: TRBJ2-7; D gene: .; clone size: .; CDR3 protein: CASSHDRFSYEQYF; CDR3 DNA: TGCGCCAGCAGCCACGACAGATTCTCCTACGAGCAGTACTTC
V gene: TRBV7-2; J gene: TRBJ1-2; D gene: TRBD1; clone size: few; CDR3 protein: CASSLEQGANGYTF; CDR3 DNA: TGTGCCAGCAGCTTAGAGCAGGGGGCAAATGGCTACACCTTC
V gene: TRBV7-6; J gene: TRBJ2-5; D gene: .; clone size: many; CDR3 protein: CASPAKSETQYF; CDR3 DNA: TGTGCCAGCCCCGCAAAGTCAGAGACCCAGTACTTC
V gene: TRBV7-9; J gene: TRBJ2-1; D gene: .; clone size: .; CDR3 protein: CASSRQDRYYNEQFF; CDR3 DNA: TGTGCCAGCAGCCGACAGGACCGGTACTACAATGAGCAGTTCTTC
V gene: TRBV20-1; J gene: TRBJ1-1; D gene: .; clone size: .; CDR3 protein: CSARDGIEAFF; CDR3 DNA: TGCAGTGCTAGAGACGGTATTGAAGCTTTCTTT